This is a list of T cell receptor beta chains from one sample in a study of ipilimumab plus nivolumab after autologous stem cell transplantation. Clones were sequenced by immunoSEQ multiplex PCR, and TCRdb holds only the in-frame ones, with some missing. The sample lists approximately 10,000 clones, about four fifths seen once, with under 8.5% in the top ten. The specimen was PBMCs, collected in a trial of ipilimumab plus nivolumab as post-transplant consolidation. Source of these receptors: a male donor with diffuse large B-cell lymphoma. CDR3s include the opening cysteine and the closing phenylalanine or tryptophan. Each record gives: V gene, J gene, CDR3 length, CDR3 protein.

TRBV10-3	TRBJ2-3	15	CAISARGGATDTQYF
TRBV28	TRBJ1-1	16	CASSKLGQGKATEAFF
TRBV5-4	TRBJ2-2	14	CASSNRVGTGELFF
TRBV18	TRBJ2-5	16	CASSQTSGGDQETQYF
TRBV4-2	TRBJ1-1	16	CASSQAPDRVGTEAFF
TRBV5-5	TRBJ2-3	16	CASNVGGGAEADTQYF
TRBV18	TRBJ2-1	16	CASSHPGQGALNEQFF
TRBV7-9	TRBJ1-4	16	CASSLSGAAPNEKLFF
TRBV19	TRBJ1-5	12	CASSEPLQPQHF
TRBV23-1	TRBJ1-1	13	CASSQGRETEAFF
TRBV19	TRBJ1-5	17	CASSPLGRGYSNQPQHF
TRBV27	TRBJ2-3	18	CASSSPPGQGHPTDTQYF
TRBV7-3	TRBJ2-7	13	CASSLKGGTRPFF
TRBV7-9	TRBJ2-7	14	CASSLGQGGYEQYF
TRBV9	TRBJ2-1	16	CASTKLSTGPYNEQFF
TRBV4-1	TRBJ1-3	15	CASSQVQDSGNTIYF
TRBV7-6	TRBJ2-7	15	CASSSHVQGAYEQYF
TRBV11-2	TRBJ2-1	19	CASSLKWSSGVHSYNEQFF
TRBV6-6	TRBJ2-7	15	CASSYDGSGGREQYF
TRBV5-6	TRBJ1-1	14	CASSIQGGHTEAFF
TRBV4-1	TRBJ1-5	13	CASSQDRHQPQHF
TRBV11-2	TRBJ1-2	13	CASSLAGAEGYTF
TRBV28	TRBJ2-1	13	CASSPYRYNEQFF
TRBV6-1	TRBJ1-1	13	CASSEEGGAEAFF
TRBV9	TRBJ2-2	16	CASSVDIGGSTGELFF
TRBV5-6	TRBJ1-2	13	CASSLSRDYGYTF
TRBV19	TRBJ1-5	16	CASSIGVGIGNQPQHF
TRBV13	TRBJ2-7	13	CASSLGDTYEQYF
TRBV5-3	TRBJ2-1	16	CARSWTLAGGPNEQFF
TRBV28	TRBJ2-5	16	CASSLSGGEVGETQYF
TRBV6-1	TRBJ1-2	12	CASSSGIYGYTF
TRBV6-5	TRBJ1-5	14	CASSYDRAGQPQHF
TRBV6-5	TRBJ1-1	15	CASSYWGQGGTEAFF
TRBV6-6	TRBJ2-3	12	CASTSVPDTQYF
TRBV9	TRBJ2-3	16	CASSVRAGGASDTQYF
TRBV28	TRBJ1-4	16	CASSLRDDPTNEKLFF
TRBV7-2	TRBJ2-5	13	CASSRGQQETQYF
TRBV7-2	TRBJ1-4	14	CASTRQGGNEKLFF
TRBV28	TRBJ2-6	18	CASSPLGSTASGANVLTF
TRBV7-9	TRBJ2-5	15	CASSLGDRESETQYF
TRBV5-1	TRBJ2-2	14	CASSLAWGAGELFF
TRBV4-1	TRBJ1-1	15	CASSQEARVRTEAFF
TRBV10-2	TRBJ2-7	13	CASSEGHNYEQYF
TRBV7-9	TRBJ1-2	17	CASSSPFTLRGNYGYTF
TRBV7-8	TRBJ2-1	15	CASSPTPTSFYEQFF
TRBV7-2	TRBJ2-3	15	CASSLAGSSTDTQYF
TRBV7-2	TRBJ1-2	13	CASSLEVGYGYTF